This T cell receptor (beta chain) was recorded in a study of shared clonotypes between healthy human individuals. Whole-study findings and limits: Only blood underwent sampling, and tissue repertoires likely differ.

Authors' analysis steps: Filtering was not the same, since immunoSEQ gave junction-only sequences without quality scores. Clones were sequenced by immunoSEQ multiplex PCR, and TCRdb holds only the in-frame ones, with some missing. V and J calls and clone size come straight from that table; D and trimming were deduced from the DNA. The sample carries nearly 1,000,000 clones, over 75% recorded once. Between the trimmed V and J ends, which lost 1 base and 4 bases, there was a span of 7 bases. Germline V gene lookup returns CDR1 SGHTA and CDR2 FQGNSA. This CDR3 has 13 residues. As regards this clone: Its antigen is not identified.

This clonotype was sampled from a man in his late teens or twenties in good health. Sequenced: memory CD4+ T cells sorted from blood. Subset described: CD45RA-negative fraction. The genes are TRBV7-2 and TRBJ1-1; no firm D call. In DNA, the CDR3 is TGTGCCAGCAGCTTAGAAGGGCTCACTGAAGCTTTCTTT. Its translation: CASSLEGLTEAFF.